Below are 5 T cell receptor beta chains sequenced from a single sample in a study of T cells in Graves' hyperthyroidism and ophthalmopathy. There were TCR beta CDR3 regions amplified from RNA transcripts. The HTBI primer set was used in a first-round RT-PCR of the TCR CDR3. TCRdb fed the multiplex PCR reads into MiXCR, producing one record per CDR3 protein. The data contain about 510,000 distinct CDR3 sequences, approximately 15% of them singletons. Sequencing was performed on blood. The source of these receptors is a woman between 40 and 50 years old with Graves' hyperthyroidism.

The J gene is TRBJ2-1, the V gene TRBV14; D is possibly TRBD2 (5 bases). The V gene lost 3 bases and the J gene lost 9 bases, with 12 bases spanning the gap. Germline CDR1 SGHDN, CDR2 FVKESK. This CDR3 has 13 residues. The CDR3 sequence is CASSHGDAGEQFF. In DNA, the CDR3 is TGTGCCAGCAGCCACGGGGATGCGGGTGAGCAGTTCTTC. The complete variable domain, with remaining parts taken from reference TRBV14 and TRBJ2-1, reads EAGVTQFPSHSVIEKGQTVTLRCDPISGHDNLYWYRRVMGKEIKFLLHFVKESKQDESGMPNNRFLAERTGGTYSTLKVQPAELEDSGVYFCASSHGDAGEQFFGPGTRLTVL.

The rearrangement links TRBV27 to TRBJ2-1; 10 positions agree with TRBD2. Germline-derived CDR1 and CDR2 are MNHEY and SMNVEV (reference sequence). There are 17 residues in the CDR3. V gave up 1 base and J gave up 0 bases; unmatched junction bases: 3. In DNA form, the CDR3 reads TGTGCCAGCAGTTTATTCCCTAGCGGGAGCTCCTACAATGAGCAGTTCTTC. Translated, it gives CASSLFPSGSSYNEQFF.

This clonotype was recorded at least ten times. This chain connects TRBV3-1 to TRBJ2-3; D is ambiguous. The germline CDR1 and CDR2 sequences are LGHDT and YNNKEL (reference sequence). V lost 1 base and J 0 bases, leaving 20 bases between the germline ends. The CDR3 has 19 amino acids. The DNA of the CDR3 is TGTGCCAGCAGCCAAGCCTACTCTTTGACGGTTCCTAGCACAGATACGCAGTATTTT. Amino acids: CASSQAYSLTVPSTDTQYF.

This clonotype appeared many times. For the CDR3, the DNA is TGTGCCAGCAGCCCCCGGGACAGCGATAACTATGGCTACACCTTC. This codes for CASSPRDSDNYGYTF. The chain recombines TRBV3-1 with TRBJ1-2, with 7 bases identical to TRBD1. The germline gives CDR1 LGHDT, CDR2 YNNKEL (reference sequence). The CDR3 contains 15 residues. The V gene end was trimmed by 4 bases and the J gene end by 1 base; junction bases not matched to a gene: 6.

The chain links TRBV5-1 to TRBJ2-3; D may be TRBD1 or TRBD2 (6 bases each). The CDR3 consists of 14 residues. The germline gives CDR1 SGHRS, CDR2 YFSETQ. V lost 1 base and J lost 6, with 12 bases in between. This CDR3 reads CASSLSGGWDTQYF. In DNA form, the CDR3 reads TGCGCCAGCAGCTTGTCCGGGGGCTGGGATACGCAGTATTTT.